The T cell receptor beta chain under discussion was sequenced for a study of cytomegalovirus exposure and HLA in healthy donors. Germline CDR1 reads MNHEY; CDR2 reads SVGAGI. The CDR3 is 14 amino acids. V lost 4 bases to trimming and J lost 0 bases, with 7 bases between them. Study-wide points: A missense DCLRE1C variant was associated with V- and J-gene trimming of TCR beta chains in a later analysis, and an independent cohort replicated the association. Donor immune exposure was known only as CMV serostatus. Rare TCR sequences dominated, though some public TCRs recurred in many donors.

About this clone: Its antigen remains unknown.

The PCR was carried out with 60 Vbeta primers and 13 Jbeta primers. Clones were read by immunoSEQ multiplex PCR, and TCRdb kept only the in-frame ones, dropping some. This repertoire includes approximately 75,000 clones. The sample consisted of PBMCs. This TCR came from a boy between 5 and 17 years old in good health and CMV-seronegative. The chain has TRBV6-5 and TRBJ2-1, with D hard to call. The CDR3 sequence is CASSLKSSYNEQFF. DNA for the CDR3: TGTGCCAGCAGTTTAAAGAGCTCCTACAATGAGCAGTTCTTC.